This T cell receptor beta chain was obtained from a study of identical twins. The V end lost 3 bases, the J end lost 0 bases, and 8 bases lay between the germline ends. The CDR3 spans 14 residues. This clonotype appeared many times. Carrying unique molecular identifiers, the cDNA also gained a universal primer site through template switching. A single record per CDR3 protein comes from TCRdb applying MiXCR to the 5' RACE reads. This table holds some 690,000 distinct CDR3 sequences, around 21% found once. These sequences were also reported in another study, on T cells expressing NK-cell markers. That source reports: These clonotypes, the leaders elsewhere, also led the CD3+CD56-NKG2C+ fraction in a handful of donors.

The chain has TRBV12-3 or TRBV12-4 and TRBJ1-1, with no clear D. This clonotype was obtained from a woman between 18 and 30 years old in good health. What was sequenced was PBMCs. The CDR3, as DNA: TGTGCCAGCAGTTTTGGCGGCGTGAACACTGAAGCTTTCTTT. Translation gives CASSFGGVNTEAFF.